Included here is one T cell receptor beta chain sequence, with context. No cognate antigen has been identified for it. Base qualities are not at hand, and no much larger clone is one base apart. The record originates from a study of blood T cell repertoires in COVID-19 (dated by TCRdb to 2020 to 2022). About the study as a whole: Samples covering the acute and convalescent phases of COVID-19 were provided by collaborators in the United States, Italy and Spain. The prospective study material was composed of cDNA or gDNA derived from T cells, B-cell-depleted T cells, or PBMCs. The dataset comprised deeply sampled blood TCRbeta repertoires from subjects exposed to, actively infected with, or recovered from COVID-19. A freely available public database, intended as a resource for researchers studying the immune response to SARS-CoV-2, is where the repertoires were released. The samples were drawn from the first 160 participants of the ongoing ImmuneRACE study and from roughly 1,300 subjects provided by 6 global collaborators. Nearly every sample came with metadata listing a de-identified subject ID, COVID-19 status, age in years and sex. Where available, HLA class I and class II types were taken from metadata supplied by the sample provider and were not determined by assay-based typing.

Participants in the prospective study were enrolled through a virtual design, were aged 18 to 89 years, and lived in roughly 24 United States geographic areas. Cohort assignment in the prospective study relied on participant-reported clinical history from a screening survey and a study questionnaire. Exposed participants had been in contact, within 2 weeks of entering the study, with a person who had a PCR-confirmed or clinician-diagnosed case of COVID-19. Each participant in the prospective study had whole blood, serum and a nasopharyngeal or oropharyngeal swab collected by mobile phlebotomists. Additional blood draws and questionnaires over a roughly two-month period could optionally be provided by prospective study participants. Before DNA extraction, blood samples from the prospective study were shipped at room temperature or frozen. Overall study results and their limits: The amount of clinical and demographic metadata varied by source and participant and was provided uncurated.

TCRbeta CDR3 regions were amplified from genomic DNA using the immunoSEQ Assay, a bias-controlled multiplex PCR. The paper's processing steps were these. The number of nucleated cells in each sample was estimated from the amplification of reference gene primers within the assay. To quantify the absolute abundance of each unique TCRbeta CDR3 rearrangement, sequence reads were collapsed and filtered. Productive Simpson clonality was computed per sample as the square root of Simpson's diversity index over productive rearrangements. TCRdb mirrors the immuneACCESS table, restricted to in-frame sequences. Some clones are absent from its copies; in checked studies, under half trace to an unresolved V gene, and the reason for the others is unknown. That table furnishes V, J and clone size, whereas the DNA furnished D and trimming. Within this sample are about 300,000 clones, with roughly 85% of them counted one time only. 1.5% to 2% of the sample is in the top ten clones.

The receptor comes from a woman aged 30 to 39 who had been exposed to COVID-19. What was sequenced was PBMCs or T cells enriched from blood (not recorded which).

Here is the DNA: TGCGCCAGCAGCCAACGATCTGACAGTGAAGCTTTCTTT. Its protein product is CASSQRSDSEAFF. The rearrangement joined TRBV4-1 to TRBJ1-1; perhaps TRBD1 is the D gene, with 5 bases matching. V is cut by 2 bases and J by 7 bases, and the space between the germline ends is 11 bases. Including the terminal cysteine and phenylalanine, the CDR3 comprises 13 residues. Only the CDR3 portion is preserved as DNA: 39 bases, with reading frame beginning at the first base. The germline V gene sets CDR1 to MGHRA and CDR2 to YSYEKL.